The 22 T cell receptor beta chains below all came from one sample that was sequenced in a study of CD8 T cells in ankylosing spondylitis. Study results and caveats: What seemed typical of ankylosing spondylitis blood was a TCR beta motif built from about 8 highly homologous variants.

Antigen specificity for these receptors is unknown. Using its own MiXCR run on the 5' RACE reads, TCRdb lists one record per CDR3 protein. The sample consists of about 200,000 distinct CDR3 sequences, just under 7.5% of them appearing once. Input material: blood, either unsorted or a sorted T cell fraction (not recorded which). All receptors derive from a male donor with ankylosing spondylitis.

This clonotype was detected ten times or more. The V and J genes are TRBV3-1 and TRBJ2-7, with 8 bases that match TRBD2. V lost 5 bases and J lost 1; bases outside the gene matches: 7. Germline-derived CDR1 and CDR2 are LGHDT and YNNKEL (reference sequence). The length of the CDR3 is 15 residues. CDR3 sequence reads: CASSKRGGLSYEQYF. The CDR3 DNA reads as TGTGCCAGCAGCAAACGGGGGGGCCTTTCCTACGAGCAGTACTTC.

V gene TRBV7-8 combines with J gene TRBJ1-5; possibly TRBD1 for D (6 bases). This CDR3 is built from 13 residues. V lost 5 bases, J lost 6 bases, and 11 bases lay in between. From germline, CDR1 is SGHVS and CDR2 FQNEAQ. CDR3 DNA: TGTGCCAGCAGCCGGGACACCGCTCAGCCCCAGCATTTT. Translating it yields CASSRDTAQPQHF.

This sequence joins TRBV4-3 and TRBJ1-1, with D unresolved. The germline CDR1 and CDR2 sequences are LGHNA and YSLEER. V was shortened by 0 bases and J by 0 bases, with 14 bases between the two germline ends. CDR3 size: 17 residues. CDR3 in amino acids: CASSQDRQEFMNTEAFF. CDR3 nucleotides: TGCGCCAGCAGCCAAGATAGGCAGGAGTTCATGAACACTGAAGCTTTCTTT.

The V gene is TRBV20-1, the J gene TRBJ2-4, with unresolved D. There are 14 residues in the CDR3. Trimming shortened V by 6 bases and J by 0 bases, and 12 bases separated the two germline ends. Germline-derived CDR1 and CDR2 are DFQATT and SNEGSKA (reference sequence). CDR3 in DNA: TGCAGTGCGTCTGATCCCCTAGCCAAAAACATTCAGTACTTC. It encodes CSASDPLAKNIQYF.

This clonotype was seen at least ten times. This chain connects TRBV20-1 to TRBJ1-2; D unresolved. CDR3 length: 8 amino acids. The V end was cut by 2 bases, the J end by 11 bases, with 3 bases between. CDR1 is DFQATT and CDR2 is SNEGSKA in the germline V gene (reference sequence). CDR3: CSARPYTF. The CDR3 DNA reads TGCAGTGCTAGACCTTACACCTTC.

This clonotype was counted between two and nine times. The germline gene is not matched at one end of the junction; a read error may be the cause. The rearrangement joins TRBV6-5 to TRBJ1-4, with D possibly TRBD1 on 6 matching bases. Germline V gene data show CDR1 as MNHEY and CDR2 as SVGAGI. CDR3 size: 14 residues. The CDR3 sequence: CASSFYREDEILFF. For the CDR3, the DNA is TGTGCCAGCAGTTTCTACAGGGAGGATGAAATACTGTTTTTT.

This clonotype was picked up a small number of times. The V and J genes are TRBV19 and TRBJ2-3, with 9 bases that match TRBD1. The CDR3 contains 15 residues. From germline, CDR1 is LNHDA and CDR2 SQIVND (reference sequence). Trimming took 6 bases from V and 0 from J; bases not matched to a gene: 4. In nucleotides, the CDR3 is TGTGCCAGTAGCTCCGACAGGGGGAGCACAGATACGCAGTATTTT. It specifies CASSSDRGSTDTQYF. The full variable domain, completed using reference TRBV19 and TRBJ2-3, is DGGITQSPKYLFRKEGQNVTLSCEQNLNHDAMYWYRQDPGQGLRLIYYSQIVNDFQKGDIAEGYSVSREKKESFPLTVTSAQKNPTAFYLCASSSDRGSTDTQYFGPGTRLTVL.

The chain employs TRBV29-1 and TRBJ2-1, with 11 nucleotides matching TRBD2. The CDR3 is 16 amino acids. Germline V gives CDR1 SQVTM, CDR2 ANQGSEA. Trimming at V came to 0 bases and at J to 5 bases, leaving 6 bases not matched to a gene. For the CDR3, the DNA is TGCAGCGTTGAAGAATTGTCGACTAGCGGGAACAATGAGCAGTTCTTC. Translation gives CSVEELSTSGNNEQFF.

This clonotype occurred a few times. The chain combines TRBV2 with TRBJ2-3; D unclear. Germline V CDR1 and CDR2: SNHLY, FYNNEI. This CDR3 has 15 residues. The V and J ends lost 6 bases and 1 base respectively, with 14 bases between them. The CDR3 bases are TGTGCCAGCAGCGCCCGCGTCGGCCGCACAGATACGCAGTATTTT. Protein: CASSARVGRTDTQYF.

There are a few counts of this clonotype. The chain links TRBV7-2 to TRBJ2-7; 7 nucleotides match TRBD1. V was clipped by 5 bases and J by 6 bases; unmatched bases: 10. This CDR3 comprises 14 residues. Germline values: CDR1 SGHTA, CDR2 FQGNSA. CDR3 DNA: TGTGCCAGCAGCCCCAGACAGGGTTCGCGCGAGCAGTACTTC. This translates into CASSPRQGSREQYF.

This clonotype was counted many times. V gene TRBV27 combines with J gene TRBJ2-5, with a tentative D call TRBD1 (6 bases). V was trimmed by 6 bases and J by 0 bases, leaving 11 bases between them. The CDR3 extends over 14 amino acids. Germline CDR1 reads MNHEY; CDR2 reads SMNVEV (reference sequence). CDR3 sequence: CASRLDRYQETQYF. In DNA, the CDR3 is TGTGCCAGCAGACTTGACAGGTACCAAGAGACCCAGTACTTC.

This sequence joins TRBV11-2 and TRBJ2-5; the D call may be TRBD1 or TRBD2 (5 bases each). The CDR3 loop spans 16 amino acids. Germline-derived CDR1 and CDR2 are SGHAT and FQNNGV. V shed 5 bases and J shed 3 bases, with 19 bases lying between them. The CDR3 sequence: CASSKDRGKEEETQYF. The CDR3 nucleotides are TGTGCCAGCAGCAAAGACAGAGGGAAGGAAGAAGAGACCCAGTACTTC.

This clonotype was recorded at least ten times. The V call is TRBV6-2 or TRBV6-3, the J call TRBJ1-5; TRBD1 agrees at 7 bases. V lost 5 bases to trimming and J lost 4 bases; unmatched junction nucleotides: 8. The CDR3 is made up of 15 amino acids. Germline CDR1 is MNHEY and CDR2 is SVGEGT. DNA of the CDR3: TGTGCCAGCAGTCCCGACAGGGCAACAAATCAGCCCCAGCATTTT. Amino acids: CASSPDRATNQPQHF.

This clonotype was counted at least ten times. The chain uses TRBV12-3 or TRBV12-4 and TRBJ2-7; 10 bases agree with TRBD1. The CDR3 contains 14 residues. V lost 8 bases and J lost 3; bases outside the gene matches: 7. Written as DNA, the CDR3 is TGTGCCAGCCTCGAGACAGGGGGCAACTACGAGCAGTACTTC. This encodes CASLETGGNYEQYF.

This clonotype was detected many times. This chain joins TRBV29-1 and TRBJ2-6; TRBD1 agrees at 7 bases. The trim removed 1 base at V and 0 bases at J, leaving 6 bases unmatched. The CDR3 has 17 residues. Germline V gives CDR1 SQVTM, CDR2 ANQGSEA. This chain's CDR3 is CSVEVRQGSSGANVLTF. DNA of the CDR3: TGCAGCGTTGAAGTTCGACAGGGATCCTCTGGGGCCAACGTCCTGACTTTC.

The chain joins TRBV23-1 to TRBJ1-4; 8 nucleotides match TRBD1. TRBV23-1 is flagged as an ORF with uncertain function. Trimming took 3 bases from V and 8 from J; bases not matched to a gene: 8. The CDR3 covers 15 residues. The CDR3 nucleotides read TGCGCCAGCAGTCACTCCGACAGGGGAGGCGAAAAACTGTTTTTT. It encodes CASSHSDRGGEKLFF.

There are many counts of this clonotype. The V and J genes are TRBV4-3 and TRBJ1-2; D remains unclear. V shed 2 bases and J shed 1 base, with 14 bases lying between them. The CDR3 length is 16 residues. The germline CDR1 and CDR2 sequences are LGHNA and YSLEER. The DNA of the CDR3 is TGCGCCAGCAGCCAAACCCACAACTTCAATAACTATGGCTACACCTTC. Residues: CASSQTHNFNNYGYTF.

This clonotype was seen at least ten times. The chain couples TRBV7-9 to TRBJ1-5; perhaps TRBD1 as D (5 bases). Per the germline V gene, CDR1 is SEHNR and CDR2 is FQNEAQ (reference sequence). The CDR3 has 15 residues. V lost 1 base to trimming and J lost 1 base, with 8 bases between them. CDR3 residues: CASSLGPGSNQPQHF. In nucleotides, the CDR3 is TGTGCCAGCAGCTTAGGTCCAGGGAGCAATCAGCCCCAGCATTTT. Filled out from reference TRBV7-9 and TRBJ1-5, the complete variable domain reads DTGVSQNPRHKITKRGQNVTFRCDPISEHNRLYWYRQTLGQGPEFLTYFQNEAQLEKSRLLSDRFSAERPKGSFSTLEIQRTEQGDSAMYLCASSLGPGSNQPQHFGDGTRLSIL.

This sequence joins TRBV6-5 and TRBJ1-6; D is possibly TRBD1 (6 bases). This CDR3 is 17 amino acids long. From germline, CDR1 is MNHEY and CDR2 SVGAGI. Trimming left V 2 bases short and J 7 bases short, with 18 bases between. DNA of the CDR3: TGTGCCAGCAGTTACGAGGGGGGAACGTCCAGGAATTCACCCCTCCACTTT. Its translation: CASSYEGGTSRNSPLHF.

This clonotype showed up just a few times. The chain couples TRBV5-1 to TRBJ2-3; D is uncertain. Trimming stripped 0 bases from V and 3 bases from J, with 17 bases between. This CDR3 spans 17 amino acids. Germline V gene lookup returns CDR1 SGHRS and CDR2 YFSETQ. The CDR3 nucleotides read TGCGCCAGCAGCTTGGGGACCGTATTACCGATTACAGATACGCAGTATTTT. Its translation is CASSLGTVLPITDTQYF.

This clonotype was observed many times. This sequence joins TRBV7-9 and TRBJ2-3, with D possibly TRBD1 on 6 matching bases. Germline V lookup: CDR1 SEHNR, CDR2 FQNEAQ (reference sequence). The CDR3 covers 13 residues. The V gene lost 10 bases and the J gene lost 2 bases, with 13 bases spanning the gap. The CDR3 is CATSDSLTDTQYF. CDR3 DNA: TGTGCCACCTCGGACAGCCTCACAGATACGCAGTATTTT. The entire variable domain, with the rest obtained from reference TRBV7-9 and TRBJ2-3, is as follows: DTGVSQNPRHKITKRGQNVTFRCDPISEHNRLYWYRQTLGQGPEFLTYFQNEAQLEKSRLLSDRFSAERPKGSFSTLEIQRTEQGDSAMYLCATSDSLTDTQYFGPGTRLTVL.

The genes are TRBV19 and TRBJ2-5; 10 bases map to TRBD2. The V segment lost 3 bases and the J segment 1 base; nucleotides outside the gene matches: 8. This CDR3 contains 17 residues. Germline CDR1 and CDR2: LNHDA and SQIVND (reference sequence). The CDR3 coding sequence is TGTGCCAGTAGTATTCGGCCCCAGCGGGAGGGCCAAGAGACCCAGTACTTC. Translated: CASSIRPQREGQETQYF.